In its sample, the clone carrying this TCR beta chain was seen many times. Its antigen is currently unknown. Blood mononuclear cells were expanded for roughly 3 days using either OKT3 anti-CD3 antibody or CD3/CD28 beads. Unique molecular identifier barcodes measured each clonotype's abundance. TCRdb passed the 5' RACE reads through MiXCR, listing each CDR3 protein once. The sample lists 7,000 to 9,500 distinct CDR3 sequences, 2% to 2.5% occurring once. The record originates from a study of beta chain bispecific antibodies for T cell cancers. On the study more broadly: Sequenced cells survived coculture with leukemia lines plus bispecific antibodies. The leukemia lines expressed TRBV12-3 (Jurkat) and TRBV5-5 (HPB-ALL). Study observations and caveats: After anti-TRBV12 rather than anti-CD19 exposure, TRBV12-3 made up about 99% less of total TRBV signal. The leukemia cells, rather than normal T cells, gave most of the targeted TRBV signal.

This CDR3 region has 12 residues. V dropped 6 bases and J dropped 4 bases, with 7 bases sitting between them. CDR1 and CDR2 from the germline V gene are SEHNR and FQNEAQ (reference sequence). This rearrangement joins TRBV7-9 to TRBJ1-5, with D tentatively TRBD1 (5 bases). The TCR sequence derives from a human donor in good health. Some clones in this sample may be carry-over from other donors' samples. The input for sequencing was T cells from a healthy donor cultured with Jurkat leukemia cells, taken from a culture containing an anti-CD19 bispecific antibody. CDR3 protein: CASRSGNQPQHF. The CDR3, as DNA: TGTGCCAGCAGATCAGGGAATCAGCCCCAGCATTTT.